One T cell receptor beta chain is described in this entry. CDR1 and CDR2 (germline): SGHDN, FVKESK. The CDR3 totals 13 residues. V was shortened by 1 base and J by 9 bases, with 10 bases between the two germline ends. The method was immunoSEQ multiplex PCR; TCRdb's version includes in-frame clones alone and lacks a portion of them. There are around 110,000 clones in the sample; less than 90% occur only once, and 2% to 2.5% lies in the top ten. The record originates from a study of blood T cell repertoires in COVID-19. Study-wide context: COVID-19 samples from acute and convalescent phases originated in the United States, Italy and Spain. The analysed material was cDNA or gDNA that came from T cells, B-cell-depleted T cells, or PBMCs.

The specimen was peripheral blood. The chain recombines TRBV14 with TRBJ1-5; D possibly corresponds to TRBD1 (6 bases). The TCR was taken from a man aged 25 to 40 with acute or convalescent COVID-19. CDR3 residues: CASSQGWGLPQHF. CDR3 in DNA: TGTGCCAGCAGCCAAGGGTGGGGGCTGCCCCAGCATTTT.